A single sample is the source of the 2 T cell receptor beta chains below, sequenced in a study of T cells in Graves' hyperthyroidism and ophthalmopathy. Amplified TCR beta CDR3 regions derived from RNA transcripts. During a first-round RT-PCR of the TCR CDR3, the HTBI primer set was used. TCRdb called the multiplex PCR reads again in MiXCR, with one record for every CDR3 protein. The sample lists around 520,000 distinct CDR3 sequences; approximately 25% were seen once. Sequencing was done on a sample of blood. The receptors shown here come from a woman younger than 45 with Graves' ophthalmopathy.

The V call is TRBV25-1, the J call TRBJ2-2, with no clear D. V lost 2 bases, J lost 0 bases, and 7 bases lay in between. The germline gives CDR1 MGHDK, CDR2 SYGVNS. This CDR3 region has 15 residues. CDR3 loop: CASSETRSNTGELFF. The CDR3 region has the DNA TGTGCCAGCAGTGAAACCCGATCGAACACCGGGGAGCTGTTTTTT.

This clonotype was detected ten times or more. The CDR3 nucleotides read TGTGCCACCAGCAGAGATCTTGGGACAGGGGGAGATGGCTACACCTTC. Translation gives CATSRDLGTGGDGYTF. The chain links TRBV15 to TRBJ1-2, with 11 bases matching TRBD1. There are 16 residues in the CDR3. From germline, CDR1 is LNHNV and CDR2 YYDKDF (reference sequence). The V and J ends lost 0 bases and 6 bases, in that order; junction bases with no gene match: 6.